What follows are 15 T cell receptor beta chains derived from one specimen sequenced in a study of T cell responses to AZD1222 COVID-19 vaccine. Sequenced by immunoSEQ multiplex PCR; TCRdb stores in-frame clones only, minus some. There are about 140,000 clones in the sample; 70% to 90% occur only once, and more than 3% lies in the top ten. The source material was peripheral blood, sampled 28 days after the second AZD1222 dose. The source is an adult who received the AZD1222 COVID-19 vaccine.

This rearrangement joins TRBV15 to TRBJ1-5; D gene unclear. CDR1 LNHNV and CDR2 YYDKDF come from the germline V gene (reference sequence). V was pared by 0 bases and J by 4 bases, with 10 bases between. The CDR3 is made up of 15 amino acids. The chain's CDR3 is CATSRDTAGNQPQHF. The DNA of the CDR3 is TGTGCCACCAGCAGAGATACTGCGGGGAATCAGCCCCAGCATTTT.

This clone occurred once. This sequence joins TRBV29-1 and TRBJ2-2, with unresolved D. The CDR3 runs to 13 residues. V lost 4 bases, J lost 6 bases, and 12 bases lay in between. Germline V gene lookup returns CDR1 SQVTM and CDR2 ANQGSEA. The CDR3 DNA reads TGCAGCGTTGCGAACCTGGGGTCCGGGGAGCTGTTTTTT. Amino acid sequence: CSVANLGSGELFF.

The chain employs TRBV15 and TRBJ2-5; D unclear. CDR3 length: 13 amino acids. The germline CDR1 and CDR2 sequences are LNHNV and YYDKDF (reference sequence). The germline V and J ends were trimmed by 1 base and 5 bases, with 8 bases remaining between them. This CDR3 is CATSRGQFETQYF. In nucleotides, the CDR3 is TGTGCCACCAGCAGAGGTCAATTCGAGACCCAGTACTTC. The whole variable domain, remainder taken from reference TRBV15 and TRBJ2-5, is DAMVIQNPRYQVTQFGKPVTLSCSQTLNHNVMYWYQQKSSQAPKLLFHYYDKDFNNEADTPDNFQSRRPNTSFCFLDIRSPGLGDTAMYLCATSRGQFETQYFGPGTRLLVL.

The genes are TRBV7-2 and TRBJ2-1; D is unresolved. V was trimmed by 5 bases and J by 9 bases, leaving 11 bases between them. CDR3 length equals 12 residues. Germline-derived CDR1 and CDR2 are SGHTA and FQGNSA. This chain's CDR3 is CASSPTGVEQFF. In nucleotides, the CDR3 is TGTGCCAGCAGCCCTACCGGCGTTGAGCAGTTCTTC.

The chain is built from TRBV9 and TRBJ2-2, with 8 positions matching TRBD2. This CDR3 is 15 amino acids long. Trimming at V came to 0 bases and at J to 4 bases, leaving 2 bases not matched to a gene. The germline gives CDR1 SGDLS, CDR2 YYNGEE. The CDR3, as DNA: TGTGCCAGCAGCGTAGCGAGCGGGAGCACCGGGGAGCTGTTTTTT. It encodes CASSVASGSTGELFF. The variable domain in full, completed from reference TRBV9 and TRBJ2-2, reads DSGVTQTPKHLITATGQRVTLRCSPRSGDLSVYWYQQSLDQGLQFLIQYYNGEERAKGNILERFSAQQFPDLHSELNLSSLELGDSALYFCASSVASGSTGELFFGEGSRLTVL.

J is TRBJ2-7 and V is TRBV12-3 or TRBV12-4; D is unresolved. The V gene lost 6 bases and the J gene lost 6 bases, with 9 bases spanning the gap. This CDR3 has 11 residues. The CDR3 here is CASRTEFEQYF. The CDR3 nucleotides read TGTGCCAGCAGGACGGAATTCGAGCAGTACTTC.

The chain is built from TRBV29-1 and TRBJ1-2; TRBD1 matches at 8 bases. This CDR3 is built from 12 residues. V dropped 6 bases and J dropped 8; count of bases not matched to a gene: 8. Germline V CDR1 and CDR2: SQVTM, ANQGSEA. In DNA form, the CDR3 reads TGCAGCGTCGGCCGACAGGGGAGGGGCTACACCTTC. Protein: CSVGRQGRGYTF.

This clone occurred once. The chain has TRBV4-2 and TRBJ1-5; no definite D call. Trimming removed 0 bases at V and 4 bases at J, with 10 bases between. This CDR3 contains 15 residues. Per germline, CDR1 LGHNA and CDR2 YNFKEQ. The CDR3 DNA follows: TGTGCCAGCAGCCAAGATTCAGAAGGGAATCAGCCCCAGCATTTT. Its protein is CASSQDSEGNQPQHF.

This clone has just a few counts. The rearrangement joins TRBV28 to TRBJ2-1, with 9 bases that match TRBD2. Germline CDR1 is MDHEN and CDR2 is SYDVKM. The V gene end was trimmed by 2 bases and the J gene end by 7 bases; junction bases not matched to a gene: 6. CDR3 length: 15 amino acids. CDR3 region: CASSLSGGRGNEQFF. The CDR3 DNA sequence: TGTGCCAGCAGTTTAAGCGGGGGGCGCGGGAATGAGCAGTTCTTC.

The chain uses TRBV28 and TRBJ2-2; TRBD1 is a possible D gene (6 bases). Germline V CDR1 and CDR2: MDHEN, SYDVKM. Trimming took off 5 bases at V and 9 bases at J, with 19 bases between the two ends. This CDR3 contains 15 residues. The CDR3 region has the DNA TGTGCCAGCAGTCCCGGCGGCGCAGGGGCTAGGGAGCTGTTTTTT. This encodes CASSPGGAGARELFF.

V is TRBV27 and J is TRBJ1-5; 8 bases line up with TRBD1. This CDR3 comprises 12 residues. CDR1 is MNHEY, CDR2 SMNVEV, per germline (reference sequence). The V and J ends lost 6 bases and 14 bases, in that order; junction bases with no gene match: 9. DNA for the CDR3: TGTGCCAGCAGCCCGTTAACAGGGGGGGAGCATTTT. Amino acid sequence: CASSPLTGGEHF.

CDR3 DNA: TGTGCCAGCAGGACCGGGACTAAACAAGAGACCCAGTACTTC. Its protein product is CASRTGTKQETQYF. The gene calls are TRBV5-8 and TRBJ2-5; TRBD2 matches at 7 bases. The germline CDR1 and CDR2 sequences are SGHTS and YDEGEE. V was clipped by 5 bases and J by 2 bases; unmatched bases: 6. The CDR3 is 14 residues long.

J is TRBJ2-7 and V is TRBV28; no clear D. Germline V gene data show CDR1 as MDHEN and CDR2 as SYDVKM. The length of the CDR3 is 12 residues. V was trimmed by 7 bases and J by 4 bases, leaving 11 bases between them. CDR3 in amino acids: CASNSYLYEQYF. The CDR3, as DNA: TGTGCCAGCAATTCCTACCTTTACGAGCAGTACTTC.

V is TRBV7-2 and J is TRBJ2-1; 9 bases are a match to TRBD2. The CDR3 runs 16 residues. Germline trimming cut 5 bases from V and 6 bases from J; bases unmatched to any gene: 11. Looked up from germline, CDR1 is SGHTA and CDR2 is FQGNSA. The CDR3 region is CASSPPGLAFSNEQFF. CDR3 DNA: TGTGCCAGCAGCCCCCCGGGACTAGCTTTTTCCAATGAGCAGTTCTTC. The complete variable domain, with remaining parts taken from reference TRBV7-2 and TRBJ2-1, reads GAGVSQSPSNKVTEKGKDVELRCDPISGHTALYWYRQSLGQGLEFLIYFQGNSAPDKSGLPSDRFSAERTGGSVSTLTIQRTQQEDSAVYLCASSPPGLAFSNEQFFGPGTRLTVL.

In regard to this clone: Other DNA variants within this sample encode the same CDR3. This chain links TRBV29-1 with TRBJ2-3, with 7 bases lining up with TRBD2. This CDR3 region has 13 residues. Trimming at V came to 2 bases and at J to 1 base, leaving 0 bases not matched to a gene. Germline assignment: CDR1 SQVTM and CDR2 ANQGSEA. For the CDR3, the DNA is TGCAGCGTTGAACGGGGGGGCACAGATACGCAGTATTTT. Translating gives CSVERGGTDTQYF.